Listed here are 15 T cell receptor beta chains from one sample, sequenced in a study of vaccination effects on CD4 cells after COVID-19 (dated by TCRdb to between 2021 and 2022). No antigen has been identified for these receptors. In the ViraFEST assay, PBMC were stimulated with viral peptide pools, and TCR sequencing was then used to find antigen-specific CD4+ T cell clonotypes based on their expansion. After approximately 11 days of culture, CD4+ T cells were isolated with the EasySep CD4+ T cell isolation kit. Two doses of either the BNT162b2 or the mRNA-1273 mRNA SARS-CoV-2 vaccine were administered to participants. The library was obtained by the immunoSEQ multiplex PCR assay. TCRdb limited this immuneACCESS table to in-frame rearrangements with V and J called. A share of clones is missing; checked studies link under half to unresolved V genes, and the rest is unexplained. This sample gives about 28,000 clones in total; around four fifths of them show up just once. Jointly, the top ten make up roughly a tenth of the sample.

The sample consisted of CD4+ T cells from PBMCs cultured with HCoV-NL63 spike peptides, taken after COVID-19 vaccination. The cell subset or site label on this specimen signifies: HCoV-NL63 spike overlapping peptide pool stimulation. The receptors were sampled from a human donor who received a COVID-19 vaccine.

The gene calls are TRBV6-5 and TRBJ1-1; 9 bases map to TRBD1. Trimming took 10 bases from V and 4 from J; bases not matched to a gene: 10. From germline, CDR1 is MNHEY and CDR2 SVGAGI. The CDR3 loop spans 14 amino acids. The CDR3 region has the DNA TGTGCCACCACGAGAGACAGGGGGTTCACTGAAGCTTTCTTT. It translates to CATTRDRGFTEAFF.

The chain combines TRBV19 with TRBJ2-3; possible D gene TRBD2, 6 bases. The length of the CDR3 is 14 residues. In germline, CDR1 is LNHDA, CDR2 SQIVND (reference sequence). Trimming pared 3 bases from V and 2 bases from J, leaving 9 bases between. CDR3 loop: CASSMAGSTDTQYF. The CDR3 coding sequence is TGTGCCAGTAGTATGGCGGGGTCCACAGATACGCAGTATTTT. The variable domain in full, completed from reference TRBV19 and TRBJ2-3, reads DGGITQSPKYLFRKEGQNVTLSCEQNLNHDAMYWYRQDPGQGLRLIYYSQIVNDFQKGDIAEGYSVSREKKESFPLTVTSAQKNPTAFYLCASSMAGSTDTQYFGPGTRLTVL.

Only one count was recorded for this clone. V is TRBV2 and J is TRBJ1-5; 8 bases line up with TRBD1. Germline loops: CDR1 SNHLY, CDR2 FYNNEI. The junction had 5 bases not matched to a gene; V was cut back by 5 bases and J by 2 bases. This CDR3 region has 15 residues. The CDR3: CASSLDRAGNQPQHF. CDR3 nucleotide sequence: TGTGCCAGCAGTCTGGACAGGGCGGGCAATCAGCCCCAGCATTTT.

This sequence joins TRBV5-1 and TRBJ2-5, with D unclear. This CDR3 spans 14 amino acids. V dropped 4 bases and J dropped 5 bases, with 15 bases sitting between them. The germline gives CDR1 SGHRS, CDR2 YFSETQ. CDR3 region: CASSPPGSLETQYF. CDR3 nucleotides: TGCGCCAGCAGCCCTCCCGGGTCCCTCGAGACCCAGTACTTC.

The chain couples TRBV5-1 to TRBJ1-2; 9 nucleotides match TRBD1. The CDR3 covers 15 residues. CDR1 is SGHRS and CDR2 is YFSETQ in the germline V gene. With V trimmed by 3 bases and J by 0 bases, 3 bases remained unmatched. The CDR3 nucleotides read TGCGCCAGCAGCTACAGGGGGCAAGCTAACTATGGCTACACCTTC. This gives the protein CASSYRGQANYGYTF.

This sequence joins TRBV5-1 and TRBJ2-5, with D possibly being TRBD1 (7 bases). The V end lost 8 bases, the J end lost 1 base, and 15 bases lay between the germline ends. CDR3 length: 14 amino acids. CDR1 is SGHRS and CDR2 is YFSETQ in the germline V gene. In DNA form, the CDR3 reads TGCGCCAGTACCCCAGGGGGGACCCAAGAGACCCAGTACTTC. Translation gives CASTPGGTQETQYF. The entire variable domain, with the rest obtained from reference TRBV5-1 and TRBJ2-5, is as follows: KAGVTQTPRYLIKTRGQQVTLSCSPISGHRSVSWYQQTPGQGLQFLFEYFSETQRNKGNFPGRFSGRQFSNSRSEMNVSTLELGDSALYLCASTPGGTQETQYFGPGTRLLVL.

The chain is built from TRBV5-6 and TRBJ2-3, with 9 bases lining up with TRBD2. Per germline, CDR1 SGHDT and CDR2 YYEEEE. The V segment lost 4 bases and the J segment 0 bases; nucleotides outside the gene matches: 3. The CDR3 spans 15 residues. The CDR3 region has the DNA TGTGCCAGCAGCCCGGGACTAGCTAGCACAGATACGCAGTATTTT. It translates to CASSPGLASTDTQYF.

The rearrangement links TRBV6-5 to TRBJ2-2, with 10 bases fitting TRBD1. Germline V gene sequence: CDR1 MNHEY, CDR2 SVGAGI. J lost 6 bases, V lost 7 bases, and 8 bases had no gene match. The CDR3 has 15 residues. This CDR3 is CASTPKGQGSGELFF. The CDR3 region has the DNA TGTGCCAGCACCCCGAAGGGACAGGGGTCCGGGGAGCTGTTTTTT.

The chain joins TRBV19 to TRBJ2-3; 7 nucleotides line up with TRBD2. Germline CDR1 LNHDA, CDR2 SQIVND (reference sequence). This CDR3 has 15 residues. The V and J ends lost 6 bases and 2 bases, in that order; junction bases with no gene match: 8. CDR3 bases: TGTGCCAGTAGGGATCAAGCGGGAACCACAGATACGCAGTATTTT. Translation gives CASRDQAGTTDTQYF.

This sequence joins TRBV25-1 and TRBJ2-7, with D maybe TRBD1 (5 bases). The germline V and J ends were trimmed by 6 bases and 0 bases, with 9 bases remaining between them. Germline values: CDR1 MGHDK, CDR2 SYGVNS. The CDR3 has 13 residues. Here the CDR3 reads CASRPTGSYEQYF. In DNA form, the CDR3 reads TGTGCCAGCAGGCCCACAGGCTCCTACGAGCAGTACTTC.

The chain couples TRBV11-3 to TRBJ1-1; TRBD1 is a possible D gene (6 bases). Germline V lookup: CDR1 SGHNT, CDR2 YENEEA. The V end lost 5 bases, the J end lost 3 bases, and 10 bases lay between the germline ends. The CDR3 consists of 13 residues. In DNA form, the CDR3 reads TGTGCCAGCAGCGTACAGGGTGACACTGAAGCTTTCTTT. It yields the protein CASSVQGDTEAFF.

V gene TRBV7-9 combines with J gene TRBJ2-5, with a weak D call TRBD1 (6 bases). Deletions cut 5 bases from V and 5 bases from J, with 18 bases between. From germline, CDR1 is SEHNR and CDR2 FQNEAQ (reference sequence). The CDR3 sequence is 15 residues long. This chain's CDR3 is CASSQQGFQSETQYF. CDR3 nucleotide sequence: TGTGCCAGCAGCCAACAGGGATTTCAGTCGGAGACCCAGTACTTC.

This chain joins TRBV4-1 and TRBJ1-1; D gene uncertain. This CDR3 has 20 amino acids. CDR1 is MGHRA and CDR2 is YSYEKL in the germline V gene. V dropped 0 bases and J dropped 1 base, with 24 bases sitting between them. The CDR3 loop reads CASSQDYLFPRTSSNTEAFF. In DNA, the CDR3 is TGCGCCAGCAGCCAAGACTATTTATTTCCCCGTACATCCTCGAACACTGAAGCTTTCTTT.

The gene calls are TRBV19 and TRBJ2-1, with 13 bases that match TRBD2. This CDR3 is built from 12 residues. Germline CDR1 is LNHDA and CDR2 is SQIVND (reference sequence). The J segment lost 13 bases and the V segment lost 8 bases, leaving 5 bases of the junction unmatched. The CDR3 here is CASGGTSGVQFF. The CDR3 nucleotides are TGTGCCAGTGGGGGGACTAGCGGGGTTCAGTTCTTC.

CDR3 region: CASSSPGQGYEQYF. The CDR3 bases are TGTGCCAGCAGCTCCCCGGGACAGGGATACGAGCAGTACTTC. The V gene is TRBV7-2, the J gene TRBJ2-7, with 9 bases fitting TRBD1. The CDR3 is 14 amino acids. Germline CDR1 reads SGHTA; CDR2 reads FQGNSA. J lost 4 bases, V lost 4 bases, and 5 bases had no gene match.